What follows is one T cell receptor (beta chain) and its context. The length of the CDR3 is 15 residues. V lost 6 bases to trimming and J lost 1 base, with 15 bases between them. Per germline, CDR1 LNHDA and CDR2 SQIVND (reference sequence). The data originate from a study of blood T cell repertoires in COVID-19. About the study: T cells, B-cell-depleted T cells, or PBMCs supplied cDNA or gDNA.

Methods used by the authors: How many nucleated cells were present was estimated from reference gene primer amplification. The table came from immunoSEQ multiplex PCR; TCRdb's copy has only in-frame clones and leaves some out. V and J calls and clone size follow that table, whereas D and trimming were derived from the DNA. Of 200,000 to 250,000 clones listed, about 90% are singletons. The sequencing sample was made of peripheral blood. The chain couples TRBV19 to TRBJ1-2, with a tentative D call TRBD1 (5 bases). The TCR originated in a woman in her twenties or thirties who had recovered from COVID-19. The chain's CDR3 is CASRPTGPFNYGYTF. CDR3 bases: TGTGCCAGTAGACCCACAGGTCCTTTTAACTATGGCTACACCTTC.